The 27 T cell receptor beta chains in this list originate from one sample, sequenced in a study of T cell responses to AZD1222 COVID-19 vaccine. The data were produced by immunoSEQ multiplex PCR, yet TCRdb's version contains in-frame clones alone and is incomplete. Here the sample spans about 100,000 clones, 88% being singletons. The sequences come from peripheral blood, collected on day 0 of AZD1222 vaccination. The receptors derive from an adult in good health.

The chain recombines TRBV27 with TRBJ1-5; 10 positions agree with TRBD1. Germline V lookup: CDR1 MNHEY, CDR2 SMNVEV (reference sequence). The CDR3 has 14 amino acids. Unmatched junction bases numbered 5, after V lost 5 bases and J lost 7 bases. CDR3 protein: CASSPGTGEQPQHF. CDR3 coding DNA: TGTGCCAGCAGTCCTGGGACAGGGGAACAGCCCCAGCATTTT.

This rearrangement joins TRBV7-8 to TRBJ2-3; perhaps TRBD2 as D (5 bases). Germline loops: CDR1 SGHVS, CDR2 FQNEAQ. The CDR3 loop spans 14 amino acids. V was pared by 6 bases and J by 0 bases, with 10 bases between. The CDR3 is CASSSAPSTDTQYF. The CDR3 DNA reads as TGTGCCAGCAGTAGCGCACCTAGCACAGATACGCAGTATTTT.

DNA for the CDR3: TGTGCCAGCAGCGCCTGGATTGGAAACACCATATATTTT. This codes for CASSAWIGNTIYF. The chain carries TRBV9 and TRBJ1-3; no clear D. This CDR3 contains 13 residues. The V and J ends lost 3 bases and 3 bases respectively, with 7 bases between them. Germline V gene data show CDR1 as SGDLS and CDR2 as YYNGEE.

The chain carries TRBV28 and TRBJ1-1; D call uncertain. The CDR3 length is 14 residues. V gave up 5 bases and J gave up 3 bases, with 13 bases separating them. From germline, CDR1 is MDHEN and CDR2 SYDVKM. CDR3 loop: CASSRASGYTEAFF. CDR3 bases: TGTGCCAGCAGTCGGGCGTCGGGGTACACTGAAGCTTTCTTT.

This sequence joins TRBV18 and TRBJ1-1; a possible D gene is TRBD1 (5 bases). Germline assignment: CDR1 KGHSH and CDR2 LQKENI. The CDR3 sequence is 17 residues long. The V gene lost 1 base and the J gene lost 4 bases, with 19 bases spanning the gap. The chain's CDR3 is CASSPQERGVGGTEAFF. Written as DNA, the CDR3 is TGTGCCAGCTCACCACAGGAGCGGGGGGTCGGGGGCACTGAAGCTTTCTTT.

The V and J genes are TRBV19 and TRBJ1-2; 11 nucleotides agree with TRBD1. Germline V gives CDR1 LNHDA, CDR2 SQIVND (reference sequence). This CDR3 has 16 residues. V lost 6 bases and J lost 8; bases outside the gene matches: 14. The CDR3 DNA reads as TGTGCCAGTAGGGACGCCGGGACAGGGGGTCTCGGGGGCTACACCTTC. Amino acids: CASRDAGTGGLGGYTF.

This rearrangement joins TRBV19 to TRBJ1-6; D ambiguous. V lost 4 bases and J 9 bases, leaving 10 bases between the germline ends. This CDR3 has 13 residues. Germline assignment: CDR1 LNHDA and CDR2 SQIVND (reference sequence). The CDR3 protein is CASSTQRASPLHF. The CDR3 bases are TGTGCCAGTAGTACGCAACGAGCTTCACCCCTCCACTTT.

This chain links TRBV27 with TRBJ2-7; no clear D gene. Trimming cost V 2 bases and J 7 bases, with 12 bases left between them. CDR1 and CDR2 from the germline V gene are MNHEY and SMNVEV (reference sequence). The CDR3 loop spans 13 amino acids. CDR3 in amino acids: CASSLHYLGEQYF. DNA for the CDR3: TGTGCCAGCAGTTTACACTACCTCGGTGAGCAGTACTTC.

This clone was counted once. This sequence joins TRBV19 and TRBJ1-1; the D is unclear. CDR1 LNHDA and CDR2 SQIVND come from the germline V gene (reference sequence). This CDR3 region has 14 residues. V was trimmed by 3 bases and J by 2 bases, leaving 10 bases between them. The CDR3 sequence is CASSIGGSNTEAFF. In nucleotides, the CDR3 is TGTGCCAGTAGTATCGGTGGCAGCAACACTGAAGCTTTCTTT.

The chain couples TRBV5-1 to TRBJ1-1; 12 bases map to TRBD1. V shed 4 bases and J 6 bases; nucleotides not matched to a gene: 4. CDR3 length: 14 amino acids. Per germline, CDR1 SGHRS and CDR2 YFSETQ. CDR3 DNA sequence: TGCGCCAGCAGCAGGGGACAGGGGGCGTCTGAAGCTTTCTTT. This translates into CASSRGQGASEAFF.

This chain uses TRBV5-1 with TRBJ2-7, with a weak D call TRBD2 (5 bases). The germline gives CDR1 SGHRS, CDR2 YFSETQ. V lost 0 bases and J 1 base, leaving 23 bases between the germline ends. This CDR3 contains 19 residues. CDR3 residues: CASSLAGGGSTSFSYEQYF. The CDR3 nucleotides read TGCGCCAGCAGCTTGGCGGGCGGAGGATCGACTTCCTTTTCCTACGAGCAGTACTTC.

J is TRBJ1-6 and V is TRBV4-2; D call uncertain. This CDR3 comprises 20 residues. Germline lookup yields CDR1 LGHNA and CDR2 YNFKEQ. V lost 1 base and J 0 bases, leaving 19 bases between the germline ends. The CDR3 reads CASSQVFLSDASSYNSPLHF. The CDR3 region has the DNA TGTGCCAGCAGCCAAGTATTTCTGTCGGACGCGAGCTCCTATAATTCACCCCTCCACTTT.

The V call is TRBV19, the J call TRBJ1-2; TRBD1 agrees at 7 bases. J gave up 2 bases and V 4 bases, and 7 bases lay outside the gene matches. This CDR3 comprises 15 residues. The germline V gene has CDR1 LNHDA and CDR2 SQIVND (reference sequence). CDR3 sequence (DNA): TGTGCCAGTAGTACAGACAGGGCCTCGAACTATGGCTACACCTTC. This translates into CASSTDRASNYGYTF.

The chain is built from TRBV29-1 and TRBJ1-3; D is ambiguous. The CDR3 is made up of 16 amino acids. Germline assignment: CDR1 SQVTM and CDR2 ANQGSEA. V shed 6 bases and J shed 0 bases, with 18 bases lying between them. The CDR3 is CSVRPRGTASGNTIYF. For the CDR3, the DNA is TGCAGCGTCCGCCCCCGGGGAACCGCCTCTGGAAACACCATATATTTT. Based on the CDR3 plus reference TRBV29-1 and TRBJ1-3, the full variable domain is SAVISQKPSRDICQRGTSLTIQCQVDSQVTMMFWYRQQPGQSLTLIATANQGSEATYESGFVIDKFPISRPNLTFSTLTVSNMSPEDSSIYLCSVRPRGTASGNTIYFGEGSWLTVV.

The V and J genes are TRBV4-3 and TRBJ1-4; maybe TRBD1 (6 bases). V was shortened by 1 base and J by 4 bases, with 7 bases between the two germline ends. This CDR3 has 14 amino acids. Germline lookup yields CDR1 LGHNA and CDR2 YSLEER. The CDR3, as DNA: TGCGCCAGCAGCCAAGCAGGGGTTAATGAAAAACTGTTTTTT. Its protein product is CASSQAGVNEKLFF.

The rearrangement joins TRBV28 to TRBJ2-1; D might be TRBD1 (5 bases). Trimming pared 6 bases from V and 4 bases from J, leaving 16 bases between. The CDR3 contains 15 residues. Germline V gene data show CDR1 as MDHEN and CDR2 as SYDVKM. The CDR3 is CASSHRTPYYNEQFF. As DNA, the CDR3 is TGTGCCAGCAGCCACCGGACACCTTATTACAATGAGCAGTTCTTC.

The chain has TRBV11-3 and TRBJ2-1, with D hard to call. Germline CDR1 is SGHNT and CDR2 is YENEEA. The CDR3 loop spans 11 amino acids. The V end was cut by 3 bases, the J end by 8 bases, with 5 bases between. CDR3 coding DNA: TGTGCCAGCAGCTTGTTTGATGAGCAGTTCTTC. As protein: CASSLFDEQFF.

The gene calls are TRBV3-1 (or the pseudogene TRBV3-2) and TRBJ1-4, with TRBD1 matching over 7 bases. Per the germline V gene, CDR1 is LGHDT and CDR2 is YNNKEL (reference sequence). The CDR3 extends over 16 amino acids. Trimming cost V 3 bases and J 11 bases; bases outside gene matches: 15. CDR3 in amino acids: CASSHIDRVQERKLFF. The CDR3 bases are TGTGCCAGCAGCCATATAGACAGGGTTCAGGAGCGTAAACTGTTTTTT.

This sequence joins TRBV2 and TRBJ1-5; no definite D call. CDR3 length: 14 amino acids. Trimming stripped 2 bases from V and 2 bases from J, with 7 bases between. Germline CDR1 SNHLY, CDR2 FYNNEI. The DNA for the CDR3 is TGTGCCAGCAGTGAATCGTGGGGCAATCAGCCCCAGCATTTT. Translation: CASSESWGNQPQHF.

The CDR3 DNA reads TGCGCCAGCAGCAATCCGGGATCCACAGATACGCAGTATTTT. Translated, it gives CASSNPGSTDTQYF. The rearrangement joins TRBV10-1 to TRBJ2-3; a weak D match, TRBD2 (5 bases). The CDR3 spans 14 residues. Germline assignment: CDR1 WNHNN and CDR2 SYGVQD (reference sequence). The germline V and J ends were trimmed by 6 bases and 2 bases, with 12 bases remaining between them.

The chain is built from TRBV19 and TRBJ2-1; 12 bases match TRBD2. This CDR3 has 15 residues. V lost 7 bases to trimming and J lost 6 bases; unmatched junction nucleotides: 7. CDR1 is LNHDA, CDR2 SQIVND, per germline (reference sequence). The CDR3 sequence: CASTTGTSGPNEQFF. CDR3 in DNA: TGTGCCAGTACGACCGGGACTAGCGGGCCCAATGAGCAGTTCTTC.

The chain carries TRBV7-9 and TRBJ1-4, with a possible D match to TRBD1 (6 bases). The CDR3 runs 16 residues. The ends were cut back, 1 base at V and 4 bases at J, with 13 bases in the middle. The germline CDR1 and CDR2 sequences are SEHNR and FQNEAQ (reference sequence). CDR3 coding DNA: TGTGCCAGCAGCTTAGTGGGGGGCAGGTATAATGAAAAACTGTTTTTT. Translation gives CASSLVGGRYNEKLFF.

The chain joins TRBV7-8 to TRBJ2-3; weak D call: TRBD1 (6 bases). CDR1 and CDR2 from the germline V gene are SGHVS and FQNEAQ. V lost 1 base and J 0 bases, leaving 11 bases between the germline ends. The CDR3 has 16 residues. The CDR3 sequence is CASSLGAGASTDTQYF. The CDR3, as DNA: TGTGCCAGCAGCTTAGGGGCAGGGGCGAGCACAGATACGCAGTATTTT. The whole variable domain, remainder taken from reference TRBV7-8 and TRBJ2-3, is GAGVSQSPRYKVAKRGQDVALRCDPISGHVSLFWYQQALGQGPEFLTYFQNEAQLDKSGLPSDRFFAERPEGSVSTLKIQRTQQEDSAVYLCASSLGAGASTDTQYFGPGTRLTVL.

The chain joins TRBV27 to TRBJ2-2; weak D call: TRBD1 (8 bases). This CDR3 spans 15 amino acids. The germline V gene has CDR1 MNHEY and CDR2 SMNVEV (reference sequence). V lost 5 bases, J lost 6 bases, and 16 bases lay in between. CDR3 in amino acids: CASSTHRGRAGELFF. The CDR3 DNA sequence: TGTGCCAGCAGTACCCACAGGGGGAGGGCCGGGGAGCTGTTTTTT.

This chain joins TRBV19 and TRBJ2-2; 8 bases line up with TRBD2. This CDR3 has 13 residues. The trim removed 5 bases at V and 7 bases at J, leaving 3 bases unmatched. Germline V lookup: CDR1 LNHDA, CDR2 SQIVND (reference sequence). Written as DNA, the CDR3 is TGTGCCAGTAGTGCCACTAGCGGCGGGGAGCTGTTTTTT. It encodes CASSATSGGELFF.

The chain combines TRBV5-1 with TRBJ2-5; D is perhaps TRBD1 or TRBD2 (5 bases each). The V end was cut by 5 bases, the J end by 2 bases, with 10 bases between. Germline CDR1 SGHRS, CDR2 YFSETQ. The CDR3 sequence is 13 residues long. The CDR3 DNA follows: TGCGCCAGCAGGGATTGGGGGCAAGAGACCCAGTACTTC. Protein product: CASRDWGQETQYF.

The chain recombines TRBV24-1 with TRBJ2-7, with D perhaps given as TRBD1 or TRBD2 (5 bases each). The V gene lost 7 bases and the J gene lost 3 bases, with 21 bases spanning the gap. Germline CDR1 and CDR2: KGHDR and SFDVKD. The CDR3 covers 16 residues. CDR3 nucleotides: TGTGCCACCAGGTCTATCAGGGACGAAGAGGGCTACGAGCAGTACTTC. It is translated as CATRSIRDEEGYEQYF.